One sample yielded the 30 T cell receptor beta chains listed below, sequenced in a study of blood T cell repertoires in COVID-19. The method was immunoSEQ multiplex PCR; TCRdb's version includes in-frame clones alone and lacks a portion of them. The profile covers about 60,000 clones, with around 82% appearing a single time and approximately 6% taken by the ten largest. The source material was peripheral blood. The origin of the receptors is a human donor in a cohort sampled during active COVID-19.

The rearrangement joins TRBV25-1 to TRBJ1-5, with D tentatively TRBD1 (5 bases). Germline CDR1 MGHDK, CDR2 SYGVNS. The CDR3 has 15 amino acids. V dropped 1 base and J dropped 5 bases, with 12 bases sitting between them. CDR3 sequence: CASSEWGGDHQPQHF. For the CDR3, the DNA is TGTGCCAGCAGTGAATGGGGGGGGGACCATCAGCCCCAGCATTTT.

The CDR3 DNA sequence: TGTGCCAGCAGCGTAACAGGGCAAGAGACCCAGTACTTC. Its translation: CASSVTGQETQYF. The chain links TRBV9 to TRBJ2-5, with a weak D call TRBD1 (6 bases). The CDR3 is 13 amino acids. Germline CDR1 is SGDLS and CDR2 is YYNGEE. Trimming shortened V by 1 base and J by 2 bases, and 6 bases separated the two germline ends.

The chain combines TRBV3-1 (or the pseudogene TRBV3-2) with TRBJ2-7, with 8 positions matching TRBD1. The trim removed 4 bases at V and 4 bases at J, leaving 12 bases unmatched. The CDR3 length is 16 residues. CDR1 and CDR2 (germline): LGHDT, YNNKEL (reference sequence). The CDR3 is CASSPDRDWRFYEQYF. The CDR3, as DNA: TGTGCCAGCAGCCCGGACAGGGACTGGCGCTTTTACGAGCAGTACTTC.

The chain uses TRBV5-1 and TRBJ2-3; 10 positions agree with TRBD2. CDR1 is SGHRS and CDR2 is YFSETQ in the germline V gene. J lost 6 bases, V lost 0 bases, and 4 bases had no gene match. The CDR3 has 15 residues. This CDR3 is CASSLETSGADTQYF. CDR3 coding DNA: TGCGCCAGCAGCTTGGAAACTAGCGGGGCTGATACGCAGTATTTT.

The rearrangement links TRBV29-1 to TRBJ1-1, with D hard to call. The CDR3 extends over 11 amino acids. Germline-derived CDR1 and CDR2 are SQVTM and ANQGSEA. V lost 7 bases, J lost 3 bases, and 9 bases lay in between. The CDR3: CSGEMYTEAFF. Written as DNA, the CDR3 is TGCAGCGGGGAGATGTACACTGAAGCTTTCTTT.

The chain employs TRBV6-5 and TRBJ2-5; D possibly corresponds to TRBD1 (5 bases). V was shortened by 7 bases and J by 5 bases, with 8 bases between the two germline ends. The CDR3 sequence is 11 residues long. The germline V gene encodes CDR1 MNHEY and CDR2 SVGAGI. The CDR3 reads CASNSGETQYF. The CDR3 DNA sequence: TGTGCCAGCAATTCAGGGGAGACCCAGTACTTC.

The chain combines TRBV5-1 with TRBJ1-6; a possible D gene is TRBD1 (5 bases). Germline CDR1 SGHRS, CDR2 YFSETQ. The V end was cut by 0 bases, the J end by 6 bases, with 13 bases between. The CDR3 runs 16 residues. The chain's CDR3 is CASSLARRGGNSPLHF. The CDR3 DNA reads as TGCGCCAGCAGCTTGGCAAGGAGGGGTGGTAATTCACCCCTCCACTTT.

V usage is TRBV29-1 and J usage is TRBJ1-2, with D perhaps matching TRBD1 (5 bases). CDR1 is SQVTM, CDR2 ANQGSEA, per germline. Trimming left V 3 bases short and J 6 bases short, with 11 bases between. This CDR3 has 12 amino acids. The CDR3 DNA sequence: TGCAGCGTTGATTCAGGGAAGGATGGCTACACCTTC. The encoded protein is CSVDSGKDGYTF.

This rearrangement joins TRBV29-1 to TRBJ2-3; 12 nucleotides agree with TRBD2. This CDR3 contains 13 residues. Germline CDR1 and CDR2: SQVTM and ANQGSEA. The V segment lost 6 bases and the J segment 5 bases; nucleotides outside the gene matches: 3. The CDR3 region is CSVQGLAGDTQYF. The DNA of the CDR3 is TGCAGCGTCCAGGGACTAGCGGGAGATACGCAGTATTTT.

CDR3 loop: CASRGLSSYNEQFF. DNA for the CDR3: TGTGCCAGCAGGGGACTGAGCTCCTACAATGAGCAGTTCTTC. The chain joins TRBV2 to TRBJ2-1, with TRBD2 as a possible D gene (6 bases). The V gene lost 6 bases and the J gene lost 0 bases, with 9 bases spanning the gap. This CDR3 has 14 amino acids. Germline loops: CDR1 SNHLY, CDR2 FYNNEI.

CDR3 nucleotides: TGTGCCAGCAGTTACGGACAGGGGGCGTACGAGCAGTACTTC. Translated, it gives CASSYGQGAYEQYF. The chain couples TRBV6-6 to TRBJ2-7; 11 bases line up with TRBD1. The CDR3 is 14 residues long. V lost 2 bases and J lost 4; bases outside the gene matches: 1. The germline V gene has CDR1 MNHNY and CDR2 SVGAGI (reference sequence).

The chain couples TRBV6-4 to TRBJ2-1; the D gene is possibly TRBD1 (5 bases). V dropped 6 bases and J dropped 6 bases, with 15 bases sitting between them. There are 14 residues in the CDR3. Per germline, CDR1 MRHNA and CDR2 SNTAGT. The CDR3 reads CASSLERTGNEQFF. Written as DNA, the CDR3 is TGTGCCAGCAGCCTTGAACGAACAGGCAATGAGCAGTTCTTC.

This clone was seen a handful of times. The chain has TRBV12-5 and TRBJ1-6; 8 bases are shared with TRBD1. There are 14 residues in the CDR3. Trimming at V came to 6 bases and at J to 8 bases, leaving 6 bases not matched to a gene. Germline CDR1 LGHNT, CDR2 FRNRAP. For the CDR3, the DNA is TGTGCTAGTGGGGAACAGGGGGGGTATTCACCCCTCCACTTT. Translated: CASGEQGGYSPLHF.

This clone is medium-sized by share. The DNA for the CDR3 is TGTGCCAGCAGTCAAAGGATCTTGAGGTCGGCTTTCTTT. This codes for CASSQRILRSAFF. V is TRBV2 and J is TRBJ1-1; D uncertain. The CDR3 totals 13 residues. CDR1 and CDR2 from the germline V gene are SNHLY and FYNNEI. Trimming stripped 5 bases from V and 11 bases from J, with 18 bases between.

J is TRBJ1-1 and V is TRBV5-5; TRBD1 matches at 7 bases. Germline V lookup: CDR1 SGHKS, CDR2 YYEKEE (reference sequence). The trim removed 5 bases at V and 0 bases at J, leaving 10 bases unmatched. The CDR3 spans 16 residues. This CDR3 reads CASRIQGNGMNTEAFF. The CDR3 DNA follows: TGTGCCAGCAGAATACAGGGGAACGGGATGAACACTGAAGCTTTCTTT.

The chain combines TRBV19 with TRBJ2-3; 12 bases agree with TRBD2. The CDR3 length is 19 residues. CDR1 is LNHDA and CDR2 is SQIVND in the germline V gene (reference sequence). With 9 bases clipped from V and 2 bases from J, the junction kept 18 bases outside the gene matches. CDR3 sequence (DNA): TGTGCCAGCGCCTCTCCACCTGGGGGACTAGCGGGCTTCACAGATACGCAGTATTTT. Protein sequence: CASASPPGGLAGFTDTQYF.

The rearrangement uses TRBV5-1 and TRBJ1-1; D is ambiguous. Germline V CDR1 and CDR2: SGHRS, YFSETQ. V lost 1 base and J 0 bases, leaving 7 bases between the germline ends. The CDR3 has 14 residues. This CDR3 is CASSLIPMNTEAFF. In DNA, the CDR3 is TGCGCCAGCAGCTTGATTCCAATGAACACTGAAGCTTTCTTT. The entire variable domain, with the rest obtained from reference TRBV5-1 and TRBJ1-1, is as follows: KAGVTQTPRYLIKTRGQQVTLSCSPISGHRSVSWYQQTPGQGLQFLFEYFSETQRNKGNFPGRFSGRQFSNSRSEMNVSTLELGDSALYLCASSLIPMNTEAFFGQGTRLTVV.

V gene TRBV6-5 combines with J gene TRBJ2-7, with D unresolved. CDR3 length: 12 amino acids. Germline values: CDR1 MNHEY, CDR2 SVGAGI. V was cut by 6 bases and J by 2 bases, with 8 bases left in between. The CDR3 DNA follows: TGTGCCAGCAGCCTAGTTCCCTACGAGCAGTACTTC. It codes for CASSLVPYEQYF.

This chain links TRBV19 with TRBJ2-1; 8 bases agree with TRBD2. Looked up from germline, CDR1 is LNHDA and CDR2 is SQIVND (reference sequence). Losses at the gene ends were 1 base for V and 0 bases for J; bases not matched to a gene: 8. The CDR3 extends over 18 amino acids. The DNA for the CDR3 is TGTGCCAGTAGTATAGGTTCTAGCGGGCTTAGCTCCTACAATGAGCAGTTCTTC. This codes for CASSIGSSGLSSYNEQFF.

The sample holds a few counts of this clone. The chain joins TRBV19 to TRBJ1-5, with a possible D match to TRBD1 (6 bases). Germline CDR1 and CDR2: LNHDA and SQIVND (reference sequence). Trimming removed 3 bases from V and 0 bases from J, with 15 bases in between. The CDR3 spans 17 residues. The CDR3 here is CASSMSYRAYSNQPQHF. The CDR3 region has the DNA TGTGCCAGTAGTATGTCATACAGGGCCTATAGCAATCAGCCCCAGCATTTT.

The gene calls are TRBV5-5 and TRBJ2-1; 8 bases line up with TRBD2. With 2 bases clipped from V and 8 bases from J, the junction kept 6 bases outside the gene matches. The CDR3 extends over 14 amino acids. Germline V gene sequence: CDR1 SGHKS, CDR2 YYEKEE (reference sequence). DNA for the CDR3: TGTGCCAGCAGCTTCGATCGACTAGCGTATGAGCAGTTCTTC. Translating it yields CASSFDRLAYEQFF.

The chain couples TRBV2 to TRBJ1-1; D is ambiguous. Germline V lookup: CDR1 SNHLY, CDR2 FYNNEI. Trimming pared 9 bases from V and 0 bases from J, leaving 14 bases between. The length of the CDR3 is 14 residues. CDR3 sequence: CASAPTAMNTEAFF. The CDR3 DNA reads TGTGCCAGTGCCCCCACAGCAATGAACACTGAAGCTTTCTTT.

CDR3 DNA: TGTGCCATCAGTGAGTCGATAATACGGGATAATCAGCCCCAGCATTTT. Translation gives CAISESIIRDNQPQHF. The chain carries TRBV10-3 and TRBJ1-5; D is ambiguous. The CDR3 has 16 amino acids. Trimming shortened V by 0 bases and J by 4 bases, and 13 bases separated the two germline ends. The germline CDR1 and CDR2 sequences are ENHRY and SYGVKD.

The rearrangement joins TRBV10-2 to TRBJ1-1; TRBD1 might be the D (5 bases). V was trimmed by 3 bases and J by 4 bases, leaving 9 bases between them. The CDR3 runs 13 residues. Germline V lookup: CDR1 WSHSY, CDR2 SAAADI. The CDR3 loop reads CASSDQGSTEAFF. The CDR3 bases are TGCGCCAGCAGTGACCAGGGATCCACTGAAGCTTTCTTT.

The V call is TRBV24-1, the J call TRBJ2-3, with 7 bases matching TRBD2. Germline V gives CDR1 KGHDR, CDR2 SFDVKD. The CDR3 sequence is 13 residues long. Unmatched junction bases numbered 3, after V lost 5 bases and J lost 5 bases. The CDR3 nucleotides read TGTGCCACCAGTGCGGGAGGTAGAGATACGCAGTATTTT. Translated, it gives CATSAGGRDTQYF.

This chain uses TRBV7-7 with TRBJ2-5, with D possibly being TRBD1 (5 bases). CDR1 SSHAT and CDR2 FNYEAQ come from the germline V gene (reference sequence). With 5 bases removed from V and 4 bases from J, the gap between germline ends came to 8 bases. The CDR3 has 12 amino acids. The CDR3 protein is CASSPDRETQYF. The CDR3 nucleotides are TGTGCCAGCAGCCCAGACAGAGAGACCCAGTACTTC.

The J gene is TRBJ2-3, the V gene TRBV28; possible D gene TRBD1, 5 bases. Germline loops: CDR1 MDHEN, CDR2 SYDVKM. This CDR3 spans 13 amino acids. V was pared by 8 bases and J by 3 bases, with 12 bases between. The CDR3 DNA follows: TGTGCCAGCGGGGTAAGGGGAACAGATACGCAGTATTTT. It specifies CASGVRGTDTQYF.

The genes are TRBV5-6 and TRBJ2-1; D possibly corresponds to TRBD1 (5 bases). CDR3 length: 14 residues. The V end was cut by 4 bases, the J end by 7 bases, with 15 bases between. Germline values: CDR1 SGHDT, CDR2 YYEEEE. In DNA form, the CDR3 reads TGTGCCAGCAGCAGAGACAGACTGGGAAATGAGCAGTTCTTC. This sequence encodes CASSRDRLGNEQFF.

This clone was seen just once. The J gene is TRBJ1-1, the V gene TRBV10-3; possible D gene TRBD1, 5 bases. CDR3 length equals 13 residues. Deletions cut 3 bases from V and 10 bases from J, with 15 bases between. From germline, CDR1 is ENHRY and CDR2 SYGVKD. CDR3: CAISDFGGGGAFF. The CDR3, as DNA: TGTGCCATCAGTGATTTCGGTGGGGGGGGAGCTTTCTTT.

The chain uses TRBV7-8 and TRBJ1-1, with 9 nucleotides matching TRBD1. After removal of 7 bases from V and 7 bases from J, the junction contained 4 bases not matched to a gene. Looked up from germline, CDR1 is SGHVS and CDR2 is FQNEAQ. This CDR3 contains 12 residues. CDR3 nucleotide sequence: TGTGCCAGCAACCGACAGGGGGGTGAAGCTTTCTTT. Protein sequence: CASNRQGGEAFF.